Below are 30 T cell receptor beta chains sequenced from a single sample in a study of blood T cell repertoires in COVID-19. Repertoires were generated with immunoSEQ multiplex PCR, while TCRdb's copy carries only in-frame clones and drops some. The sample shows approximately 170,000 clones, about four fifths of them seen only once. The specimen was peripheral blood. The receptors here all came from a woman aged 80 or over with active or convalescent COVID-19.

This clone was seen more than once but under ten times. J is TRBJ1-1 and V is TRBV19; D is perhaps TRBD1 (5 bases). Trimming took off 4 bases at V and 4 bases at J, with 10 bases between the two ends. Germline CDR1 reads LNHDA; CDR2 reads SQIVND (reference sequence). The CDR3 sequence is 13 residues long. The CDR3 reads CASSSRVGTEAFF. The CDR3 bases are TGTGCCAGTAGTAGCAGGGTTGGCACTGAAGCTTTCTTT.

Written as DNA, the CDR3 is TGCGCCAGCAGCCCTCCAGGACTAGCGACGAACGAGCAGTACTTC. It yields the protein CASSPPGLATNEQYF. This chain uses TRBV5-1 with TRBJ2-7; 9 nucleotides agree with TRBD2. Germline CDR1 reads SGHRS; CDR2 reads YFSETQ. The CDR3 loop spans 15 amino acids. J gave up 5 bases and V 4 bases, and 10 bases lay outside the gene matches.

With respect to this clone: This sample also contains other DNA sequences that code for the same CDR3. J is TRBJ1-2 and V is TRBV28; D not certain. CDR3 length equals 13 residues. The V and J ends lost 3 bases and 4 bases respectively, with 9 bases between them. Germline V gene data show CDR1 as MDHEN and CDR2 as SYDVKM. The CDR3 spells CASSLGGAYGYTF. Written as DNA, the CDR3 is TGTGCCAGCAGTTTGGGAGGAGCCTATGGCTACACCTTC.

The chain is built from TRBV4-2 and TRBJ2-7; 11 positions match TRBD2. Germline V lookup: CDR1 LGHNA, CDR2 YNFKEQ. V gave up 1 base and J gave up 6 bases; unmatched junction bases: 5. The CDR3 is 15 residues long. In DNA form, the CDR3 reads TGTGCCAGCAGCCAAGCACTAGCGGGAGTAGGCGAGCAGTACTTC. It translates to CASSQALAGVGEQYF.

This chain connects TRBV28 to TRBJ2-5; D perhaps matches TRBD2 (6 bases). Germline CDR1 is MDHEN and CDR2 is SYDVKM. The CDR3 consists of 16 residues. V dropped 5 bases and J dropped 5 bases, with 21 bases sitting between them. Here the CDR3 DNA reads TGTGCCAGCAGTCCCTCCGGAGGGGTCATAGCGGAGACCCAGTACTTC. Protein sequence: CASSPSGGVIAETQYF.

This clone was detected only once. The chain employs TRBV7-2 and TRBJ2-3; 9 bases are shared with TRBD2. This CDR3 comprises 16 residues. Unmatched junction bases numbered 5, after V lost 0 bases and J lost 4 bases. The V gene's germline CDR1 is SGHTA and CDR2 FQGNSA. The CDR3 nucleotides read TGTGCCAGCAGCTTAGCTGCTCTAGCGGGATCAGATACGCAGTATTTT. It translates to CASSLAALAGSDTQYF.

The sample holds one count of this clone. The genes are TRBV5-4 and TRBJ2-1; TRBD1 matches at 9 bases. V lost 2 bases, J lost 4 bases, and 4 bases stayed unmatched. The germline CDR1 and CDR2 sequences are SGHNT and YYREEE (reference sequence). This CDR3 comprises 15 residues. CDR3 nucleotide sequence: TGTGCCAGCAGCTTACAGGGGGCCGGGTACAATGAGCAGTTCTTC. Translated, it gives CASSLQGAGYNEQFF.

A remark on this clone: This CDR3 is also generated by other DNA sequences in the sample. This CDR3 reads CASSLADRNYEQYF. The CDR3 coding sequence is TGCGCCAGCAGCCTTGCTGACAGGAACTACGAGCAGTACTTC. The chain recombines TRBV5-1 with TRBJ2-7, with a tentative D call TRBD1 (6 bases). Germline V CDR1 and CDR2: SGHRS, YFSETQ. The CDR3 is made up of 14 amino acids. The V gene lost 4 bases and the J gene lost 3 bases, with 14 bases spanning the gap. The complete variable domain, with remaining parts taken from reference TRBV5-1 and TRBJ2-7, reads KAGVTQTPRYLIKTRGQQVTLSCSPISGHRSVSWYQQTPGQGLQFLFEYFSETQRNKGNFPGRFSGRQFSNSRSEMNVSTLELGDSALYLCASSLADRNYEQYFGPGTRLTVT.

In DNA form, the CDR3 reads TGCGCCAGCAGCCTTTCCCTCCATATCCGAGGGACACCTTACGAGCAGTACTTC. It is translated as CASSLSLHIRGTPYEQYF. The genes are TRBV5-1 and TRBJ2-7, with a tentative D call TRBD1 (6 bases). Trimming stripped 4 bases from V and 4 bases from J, with 27 bases between. The CDR3 spans 18 residues. Germline CDR1 reads SGHRS; CDR2 reads YFSETQ.

V usage is TRBV3-1 (or the pseudogene TRBV3-2) and J usage is TRBJ1-1; TRBD1 aligns across 9 bases. The V gene end was trimmed by 7 bases and the J gene end by 4 bases; junction bases not matched to a gene: 7. Germline CDR1 and CDR2: LGHDT and YNNKEL (reference sequence). This CDR3 comprises 14 residues. The CDR3 spells CASMPTGGSTEAFF. DNA of the CDR3: TGTGCCAGCATGCCGACAGGGGGGAGCACTGAAGCTTTCTTT.

This chain uses TRBV6-1 with TRBJ2-1; D remains ambiguous. V was trimmed by 3 bases and J by 0 bases, leaving 12 bases between them. Germline V gene data show CDR1 as MNHNS and CDR2 as SASEGT. The CDR3 totals 16 residues. For the CDR3, the DNA is TGTGCCAGCAGTGATCTTTCTCCGGGCTCCTACAATGAGCAGTTCTTC. It translates to CASSDLSPGSYNEQFF.

This chain connects TRBV15 to TRBJ2-6, with D perhaps TRBD1 (5 bases). V was trimmed by 1 base and J by 4 bases, leaving 17 bases between them. This CDR3 is 18 amino acids long. Germline CDR1 and CDR2: LNHNV and YYDKDF (reference sequence). CDR3 nucleotides: TGTGCCACCAGCAGAGCCAAGGGGCCTTTTGGAGGGGCCAACGTCCTGACTTTC. Amino acid sequence: CATSRAKGPFGGANVLTF.

The genes are TRBV6-4 and TRBJ2-4; TRBD1 might be the D (5 bases). This CDR3 comprises 11 residues. Germline CDR1 reads MRHNA; CDR2 reads SNTAGT. CDR3 coding DNA: TGTGAGGTGGGGCCCAAAAACATTCAGTACTTC. Translated: CEVGPKNIQYF.

V usage is TRBV7-3 and J usage is TRBJ2-7; 9 bases match TRBD1. V lost 4 bases to trimming and J lost 2 bases; unmatched junction nucleotides: 6. The CDR3 spans 15 residues. Germline V gene lookup returns CDR1 SGHTA and CDR2 FQGTGA. CDR3 loop: CASSYRGQGTYEQYF. For the CDR3, the DNA is TGTGCCAGCAGCTATAGGGGACAGGGTACCTACGAGCAGTACTTC.

The rearrangement uses TRBV9 and TRBJ1-1; no firm D call. The CDR3 has 13 residues. Germline lookup yields CDR1 SGDLS and CDR2 YYNGEE. V lost 4 bases to trimming and J lost 3 bases, with 10 bases between them. The DNA of the CDR3 is TGTGCCAGCAGCCCAGGAACCTACACTGAAGCTTTCTTT. Translation: CASSPGTYTEAFF.

J is TRBJ2-7 and V is TRBV18, with 12 nucleotides matching TRBD2. The V gene's germline CDR1 is KGHSH and CDR2 LQKENI. V was pared by 6 bases and J by 4 bases, with 7 bases of the junction left unmatched. There are 15 residues in the CDR3. The CDR3 DNA is TGTGCCAGCTCCCCTGGACTAGCGGGGCCTTACGAGCAGTACTTC. It specifies CASSPGLAGPYEQYF.

The chain carries TRBV18 and TRBJ1-1; D may be TRBD1 (5 bases). V lost 6 bases, J lost 6 bases, and 17 bases lay in between. Germline CDR1 KGHSH, CDR2 LQKENI. CDR3 length equals 14 residues. The CDR3 DNA follows: TGTGCCAGCTCCCTGGCGGGGGGGACTGCTGAAGCTTTCTTT. It codes for CASSLAGGTAEAFF.

V usage is TRBV19 and J usage is TRBJ1-1; 9 nucleotides line up with TRBD1. The CDR3 is 14 amino acids. CDR1 and CDR2 (germline): LNHDA, SQIVND (reference sequence). This chain's CDR3 is CATRKTGGDTEAFF. CDR3 DNA sequence: TGTGCAACCCGAAAGACAGGGGGGGACACTGAAGCTTTCTTT.

The chain couples TRBV2 to TRBJ1-2, with D hard to call. This CDR3 spans 15 amino acids. Germline V gives CDR1 SNHLY, CDR2 FYNNEI. V lost 7 bases and J lost 4, with 19 bases in between. CDR3 amino acids: CASTNPGLVSYGYTF. The CDR3 DNA is TGTGCCAGCACAAACCCCGGGTTAGTCTCCTATGGCTACACCTTC.

The V and J genes are TRBV5-1 and TRBJ1-5; 8 bases agree with TRBD1. CDR1 is SGHRS and CDR2 is YFSETQ in the germline V gene. CDR3 length equals 15 residues. V lost 0 bases, J lost 2 bases, and 1 base stayed unmatched. CDR3 region: CASSLETGGNQPQHF. CDR3 DNA: TGCGCCAGCAGCTTGGAGACAGGGGGCAATCAGCCCCAGCATTTT.

This clone came up a few times. This rearrangement joins TRBV2 to TRBJ1-2; 8 bases fit TRBD1. The germline CDR1 and CDR2 sequences are SNHLY and FYNNEI. Trimming at V came to 6 bases and at J to 2 bases, leaving 5 bases not matched to a gene. There are 14 residues in the CDR3. The CDR3 bases are TGTGCCAGCAGCGGACAGGGATCCAACTATGGCTACACCTTC. This sequence encodes CASSGQGSNYGYTF.

CDR3 coding DNA: TGTGCCGGGGGAAATCAGGGGCCCACTGAAGCTTTCTTT. Translation gives CAGGNQGPTEAFF. This chain uses TRBV7-9 with TRBJ1-1; possibly TRBD1 for D (6 bases). Germline values: CDR1 SEHNR, CDR2 FQNEAQ (reference sequence). V was trimmed by 11 bases and J by 4 bases, leaving 17 bases between them. This CDR3 is 13 amino acids long.

The V gene is TRBV15, the J gene TRBJ2-7; D call uncertain. CDR1 and CDR2 from the germline V gene are LNHNV and YYDKDF (reference sequence). The V gene lost 1 base and the J gene lost 6 bases, with 13 bases spanning the gap. This CDR3 is 14 amino acids long. The CDR3 bases are TGTGCCACCAGCAGAGTCATGGCTAGATCCGAGCAGTACTTC. Amino acids: CATSRVMARSEQYF.

The chain couples TRBV9 to TRBJ2-7, with 15 bases fitting TRBD2. The germline gives CDR1 SGDLS, CDR2 YYNGEE. The CDR3 totals 15 residues. Trimming removed 3 bases from V and 7 bases from J; junction bases left unmatched: 5. The CDR3 nucleotides read TGTGCCAGCAGCGGCTGGACTAGCGGGAGGGGAGAGCAGTACTTC. Protein product: CASSGWTSGRGEQYF.

V is TRBV7-2 and J is TRBJ2-1; tentative D call: TRBD2 (6 bases). CDR1 and CDR2 (germline): SGHTA, FQGNSA. V shed 1 base and J shed 10 bases, with 26 bases lying between them. The CDR3 loop spans 18 amino acids. CDR3 loop: CASSLGPLTSIGMGEQFF. The CDR3 region has the DNA TGTGCCAGCAGCTTAGGCCCACTAACTAGCATCGGAATGGGCGAGCAGTTCTTC.

The chain couples TRBV3-1 (or the pseudogene TRBV3-2) to TRBJ2-1; 8 bases map to TRBD2. Germline CDR1 and CDR2: LGHDT and YNNKEL (reference sequence). The CDR3 is 14 amino acids. J gave up 8 bases and V 1 base, and 4 bases lay outside the gene matches. The CDR3 bases are TGTGCCAGCAGCCAAGCGGGAGGGCCGGATGAGCAGTTCTTC. Its protein is CASSQAGGPDEQFF.

The chain carries TRBV5-1 and TRBJ2-3; 8 bases are shared with TRBD1. The CDR3 runs to 16 residues. J was trimmed by 4 bases and V by 4 bases; bases with no gene match: 11. Germline V CDR1 and CDR2: SGHRS, YFSETQ. CDR3 region: CASSHRRTGWADTQYF. CDR3 nucleotide sequence: TGCGCCAGCAGCCACCGCCGGACAGGGTGGGCAGATACGCAGTATTTT.

This clone has a single count. The chain carries TRBV7-8 and TRBJ1-1; the D is unclear. Germline V gives CDR1 SGHVS, CDR2 FQNEAQ. The CDR3 runs to 16 residues. The V and J ends lost 6 bases and 6 bases respectively, with 23 bases between them. CDR3 loop: CASSLEASLVYAEAFF. CDR3 bases: TGTGCCAGCAGTCTCGAGGCTAGTCTCGTCTACGCTGAAGCTTTCTTT.

V is TRBV30 and J is TRBJ2-3; 8 bases map to TRBD2. The J segment lost 0 bases and the V segment lost 0 bases, leaving 5 bases of the junction unmatched. The CDR3 contains 16 residues. Germline CDR1 reads GTSNPN; CDR2 reads SVGIG (reference sequence). The CDR3 spells CAWSVTSGYSTDTQYF. The CDR3 DNA sequence: TGTGCCTGGAGTGTAACTAGCGGATATAGCACAGATACGCAGTATTTT.

The chain carries TRBV28 and TRBJ2-5; 7 nucleotides line up with TRBD2. CDR3 length equals 16 residues. Losses at the gene ends were 2 bases for V and 4 bases for J; bases not matched to a gene: 10. From germline, CDR1 is MDHEN and CDR2 SYDVKM. The CDR3 DNA is TGTGCCAGCAGTTTACGAGCGGGGCGGGCCATAGAGACCCAGTACTTC. This translates into CASSLRAGRAIETQYF.